The clone carrying this TCR beta chain was seen a few times. Antigen specificity is unknown. The germline V and J ends were trimmed by 8 bases and 6 bases, with 14 bases remaining between them. CDR1 is ENHRY, CDR2 SYGVKD, per germline. This CDR3 is 13 amino acids long. The individuals who served as donors were healthy Caucasians living in Russia, aged roughly 6 to 100. A sample-barcoded 5' primer and a J-beta primer mix were used in a second PCR of roughly 6 to 11 cycles. A template-switch adaptor that had 12 random nucleotides put a tag on each cDNA molecule. TCRdb reprocessed the 5' RACE reads with MiXCR, giving one entry per CDR3 protein. The sample records about 1.1 million distinct CDR3 sequences, 35% to 40% being singletons. This sample is part of a study of blood T cells in healthy people across ages. Study-level results: Considered underestimates were the diversity estimates obtained from one million T cells. TCR beta diversity tracked closely with naive T cell percentage.

What was sequenced was blood. The TCR sequence derives from a man aged 18 to 29 in good health. The chain recombines TRBV10-3 with TRBJ2-1, with D possibly matching TRBD2 (7 bases). The CDR3: CAIRGAASNEQFF. The CDR3, as DNA: TGTGCCATCCGGGGGGCGGCGTCCAATGAGCAGTTCTTC.